Following are 7 T cell receptor beta chains from one sample sequenced in a study of shared clonotypes between healthy human individuals. The assay was immunoSEQ multiplex PCR, and TCRdb's table has in-frame clones only and misses some. The table includes some 1,100,000 clones, around 78% detected once. The sample consisted of memory CD4+ T cells from PBMCs. Specified subset: CD45RA-negative fraction. Every receptor here comes from a man between 18 and 35 years old in good health. Some clones in this sample may be carry-over from other donors' samples.

The chain is built from TRBV7-8 and TRBJ1-5; D is uncertain. The V gene lost 3 bases and the J gene lost 1 base, with 10 bases spanning the gap. CDR3 length equals 15 residues. The germline gives CDR1 SGHVS, CDR2 FQNEAQ. The chain's CDR3 is CASSFGPPSNQPQHF. The DNA of the CDR3 is TGTGCCAGCAGCTTCGGACCCCCAAGCAATCAGCCCCAGCATTTT.

This clone was seen a few times. This chain links TRBV28 with TRBJ2-7; 10 bases are shared with TRBD1. CDR3 length: 15 residues. Germline trimming cut 5 bases from V and 6 bases from J; bases unmatched to any gene: 10. Germline V CDR1 and CDR2: MDHEN, SYDVKM. CDR3 sequence: CASSTPGTGVLEQYF. The CDR3 DNA reads as TGTGCCAGCAGTACCCCCGGGACAGGGGTCCTCGAGCAGTACTTC.

The V gene is TRBV21-1, the J gene TRBJ2-7; the table calls TRBD1, which could not be checked here. TRBV21-1 is listed as a pseudogene. The CDR3 is 19 residues long. The CDR3 DNA reads as TGTGCCAGCAGCCCCCGACCCGGGACAGGGTTTAGGGTATTCTACGAGCAGTACTTC. Its protein is CASSPRPGTGFRVFYEQYF.

This chain connects TRBV7-2 to TRBJ2-7, with 9 bases matching TRBD2. CDR1 is SGHTA, CDR2 FQGNSA, per germline. The ends lost 5 bases at V and 3 bases at J; junction bases unmatched: 14. The CDR3 consists of 17 residues. CDR3 residues: CASSPPRGGRAGYEQYF. CDR3 nucleotide sequence: TGTGCCAGCAGCCCTCCCCGGGGCGGGAGGGCTGGCTACGAGCAGTACTTC.

The genes are TRBV7-2 and TRBJ1-1, with D possibly being TRBD1 (6 bases). This CDR3 has 14 amino acids. CDR1 SGHTA and CDR2 FQGNSA come from the germline V gene. V was trimmed by 3 bases and J by 5 bases, leaving 13 bases between them. In nucleotides, the CDR3 is TGTGCCAGCAGCTTCGTGGGGGCGAGGACTGAAGCTTTCTTT. It is translated as CASSFVGARTEAFF. Based on the CDR3 plus reference TRBV7-2 and TRBJ1-1, the full variable domain is GAGVSQSPSNKVTEKGKDVELRCDPISGHTALYWYRQSLGQGLEFLIYFQGNSAPDKSGLPSDRFSAERTGGSVSTLTIQRTQQEDSAVYLCASSFVGARTEAFFGQGTRLTVV.

The chain has TRBV5-4 and TRBJ2-1, with 7 bases matching TRBD2. Germline V CDR1 and CDR2: SGHNT, YYREEE (reference sequence). The CDR3 length is 15 residues. The V gene end was trimmed by 4 bases and the J gene end by 2 bases; junction bases not matched to a gene: 6. The CDR3 sequence: CASSQTSSPYNEQFF. The CDR3 DNA reads TGTGCCAGCAGCCAGACTAGCTCTCCCTACAATGAGCAGTTCTTC.

The V gene is TRBV18, the J gene TRBJ1-5, with D unclear. The V and J ends lost 2 bases and 6 bases respectively, with 8 bases between them. CDR3 length equals 13 residues. Germline CDR1 KGHSH, CDR2 LQKENI. CDR3 nucleotide sequence: TGTGCCAGCTCACCAGGGTCGAGTCAGCCCCAGCATTTT. It specifies CASSPGSSQPQHF.